This TCR beta chain was found in a study of blood T cells in healthy people across ages. Findings of the study overall: Across the age range, TCR beta diversity per million T cells fell in a roughly linear way.

CDR1 and CDR2 (germline): SEHNR, FQNEAQ (reference sequence). V was pared by 5 bases and J by 8 bases, with 14 bases of the junction left unmatched. The CDR3 consists of 16 residues. A sample-barcoded 5' primer and a J-beta primer mix were used in a second PCR of roughly 7 to 12 cycles. TCRdb independently ran MiXCR on the 5' RACE reads; one entry per CDR3 protein. Of under 1,000,000 distinct CDR3 sequences in the sample, less than 60% are singletons; the top ten hold 15% to 20%. Turning to this clonotype: Its antigen is still unknown.

The individuals who served as donors were healthy Caucasians living in Russia, aged roughly 6 to 95. What was sequenced was blood. The gene calls are TRBV7-9 and TRBJ2-1, with 8 bases matching TRBD2. The TCR was taken from a man older than 75 in good health. The CDR3 nucleotides are TGTGCCAGCAGCATCTCAACGGGGGGGCCCTTCGATGAGCAGTTCTTC. Its protein product is CASSISTGGPFDEQFF.